Shown below are 16 T cell receptor beta chains from a single sample sequenced in a study of OX40 agonist ivuxolimab in advanced cancers. Some clones are missing from TCRdb's copy, which holds only in-frame ones; the method was immunoSEQ multiplex PCR. The profile shows 20,000 to 25,000 clones, 84% of them singletons. The source was CD4+ or CD8+ T cells sorted from blood, collected in a trial of the OX40 agonist ivuxolimab. Receptor source: an adult with an advanced solid tumor such as melanoma, head and neck, liver or kidney cancer.

The gene calls are TRBV7-2 and TRBJ2-1; TRBD2 matches at 11 bases. V shed 1 base, J shed 8 bases, and the junction held 13 bases outside the gene matches. Looked up from germline, CDR1 is SGHTA and CDR2 is FQGNSA. The CDR3 has 18 amino acids. For the CDR3, the DNA is TGTGCCAGCAGCTTAGAGCGGTTTAGCGGGAGGGCCGTCGATGAGCAGTTCTTC. It encodes CASSLERFSGRAVDEQFF.

The chain uses TRBV7-9 and TRBJ2-7, with 9 bases fitting TRBD1. Germline V lookup: CDR1 SEHNR, CDR2 FQNEAQ (reference sequence). CDR3 length: 15 amino acids. Trimming took 6 bases from V and 5 from J; bases not matched to a gene: 11. The CDR3: CASSSPDRGLDEQYF. CDR3 sequence (DNA): TGTGCCAGCAGTTCGCCGGACAGGGGTTTGGACGAGCAGTACTTC.

The rearrangement links TRBV5-6 to TRBJ2-6, with a possible D match to TRBD1 (6 bases). The germline gives CDR1 SGHDT, CDR2 YYEEEE. This CDR3 spans 16 amino acids. The V end lost 0 bases, the J end lost 1 base, and 8 bases lay between the germline ends. CDR3 DNA: TGTGCCAGCAGCTTGGGAGGGGGATCTGGGGCCAACGTCCTGACTTTC. Amino acids: CASSLGGGSGANVLTF.

The rearrangement links TRBV5-1 to TRBJ2-3, with TRBD2 matching 12 bases. Unmatched junction bases numbered 6, after V lost 1 base and J lost 6 bases. The germline CDR1 and CDR2 sequences are SGHRS and YFSETQ. The CDR3 is 16 amino acids. In DNA, the CDR3 is TGCGCCAGCAGCTTGAGGGCTAGCGGGAGGGTGGATACGCAGTATTTT. Translating gives CASSLRASGRVDTQYF. The entire variable domain, with the rest obtained from reference TRBV5-1 and TRBJ2-3, is as follows: KAGVTQTPRYLIKTRGQQVTLSCSPISGHRSVSWYQQTPGQGLQFLFEYFSETQRNKGNFPGRFSGRQFSNSRSEMNVSTLELGDSALYLCASSLRASGRVDTQYFGPGTRLTVL.

The chain combines TRBV6-5 with TRBJ2-1, with TRBD1 matching over 9 bases. V dropped 2 bases and J dropped 4; count of bases not matched to a gene: 3. CDR3 length: 15 residues. CDR1 is MNHEY and CDR2 is SVGAGI in the germline V gene. The CDR3 DNA reads as TGTGCCAGCAGTTACGGGACAGGGCAATACAATGAGCAGTTCTTC. Its protein product is CASSYGTGQYNEQFF.

This clone came up once. This chain joins TRBV7-2 and TRBJ2-4; unclear D gene. The CDR3 runs 15 residues. CDR1 is SGHTA, CDR2 FQGNSA, per germline. The V and J ends lost 7 bases and 0 bases respectively, with 13 bases between them. The CDR3 coding sequence is TGTGCCAGCACCCTGTGGTCAGGAGCCAAAAACATTCAGTACTTC. This sequence encodes CASTLWSGAKNIQYF. The complete variable domain, with remaining parts taken from reference TRBV7-2 and TRBJ2-4, reads GAGVSQSPSNKVTEKGKDVELRCDPISGHTALYWYRQSLGQGLEFLIYFQGNSAPDKSGLPSDRFSAERTGGSVSTLTIQRTQQEDSAVYLCASTLWSGAKNIQYFGAGTRLSVL.

The chain is built from TRBV5-5 and TRBJ1-4, with 10 bases aligning to TRBD1. This CDR3 spans 18 amino acids. Trimming took 4 bases from V and 0 from J; bases not matched to a gene: 9. Germline V gene data show CDR1 as SGHKS and CDR2 as YYEKEE (reference sequence). CDR3 DNA: TGTGCCAGCAGCACACGGACAGGGGGATATGCAACTAATGAAAAACTGTTTTTT. It codes for CASSTRTGGYATNEKLFF.

V and J are TRBV5-1 and TRBJ2-1, with D perhaps TRBD1 (5 bases). This CDR3 contains 14 residues. Germline CDR1 SGHRS, CDR2 YFSETQ. V shed 4 bases and J shed 8 bases, with 16 bases lying between them. The CDR3: CASSVEVQGYEQFF. The DNA for the CDR3 is TGCGCCAGCAGCGTCGAAGTGCAGGGATATGAGCAGTTCTTC.

The V and J genes are TRBV30 and TRBJ1-2; D is unclear. Germline V gene data show CDR1 as GTSNPN and CDR2 as SVGIG (reference sequence). Trimming removed 0 bases at V and 2 bases at J, with 28 bases between. The CDR3 is 20 amino acids. CDR3: CAWSVKDQTLHTLSNYGYTF. The CDR3 DNA is TGTGCCTGGAGTGTAAAGGATCAAACACTACACACGCTGTCCAACTATGGCTACACCTTC.

The DNA for the CDR3 is TGTGCCAGCAGCTTAGCGGGAGAGTACAATGAGCAGTTCTTC. Its translation: CASSLAGEYNEQFF. This rearrangement joins TRBV13 to TRBJ2-1; a possible D gene is TRBD2 (6 bases). V lost 1 base and J lost 4, with 8 bases in between. Looked up from germline, CDR1 is PRHDT and CDR2 is FYEKMQ (reference sequence). The CDR3 contains 14 residues.

The chain recombines TRBV15 with TRBJ1-5; a possible D gene is TRBD1 (6 bases). This CDR3 region has 15 residues. Germline V CDR1 and CDR2: LNHNV, YYDKDF (reference sequence). V was shortened by 0 bases and J by 7 bases, with 13 bases between the two germline ends. This chain's CDR3 is CATSRDLGRGQPQHF. CDR3 in DNA: TGTGCCACCAGCAGAGATCTCGGCAGGGGACAGCCCCAGCATTTT.

This clone qualifies as medium-sized. V usage is TRBV9 and J usage is TRBJ2-2; TRBD1 might be the D (5 bases). Trimming took 5 bases from V and 2 from J, leaving 7 bases between them. Germline CDR1 reads SGDLS; CDR2 reads YYNGEE. The CDR3 spans 13 residues. CDR3 residues: CASRGENTGELFF. The CDR3 region has the DNA TGTGCCAGCAGAGGGGAAAACACCGGGGAGCTGTTTTTT.

This chain connects TRBV6-5 to TRBJ1-5, with D maybe TRBD1 (6 bases). The V gene's germline CDR1 is MNHEY and CDR2 SVGAGI. The CDR3 spans 15 residues. V was cut by 4 bases and J by 0 bases, with 10 bases left in between. The CDR3 nucleotides are TGTGCCAGCAGTTCGGACAGACATAGCAATCAGCCCCAGCATTTT. Translated: CASSSDRHSNQPQHF.

V is TRBV7-9 and J is TRBJ2-7; 8 bases are a match to TRBD2. Germline loops: CDR1 SEHNR, CDR2 FQNEAQ (reference sequence). The CDR3 totals 14 residues. V was pared by 1 base and J by 6 bases, with 5 bases of the junction left unmatched. Here the CDR3 DNA reads TGTGCCAGCAGCTTAGTGTTAGCGGGAACCGAGCAGTACTTC. Its translation is CASSLVLAGTEQYF. The whole variable domain, filled in from reference TRBV7-9 and TRBJ2-7, reads DTGVSQNPRHKITKRGQNVTFRCDPISEHNRLYWYRQTLGQGPEFLTYFQNEAQLEKSRLLSDRFSAERPKGSFSTLEIQRTEQGDSAMYLCASSLVLAGTEQYFGPGTRLTVT.

This chain joins TRBV28 and TRBJ2-5; 10 positions agree with TRBD2. The V segment lost 8 bases and the J segment 2 bases; nucleotides outside the gene matches: 5. The CDR3 covers 14 residues. Germline CDR1 MDHEN, CDR2 SYDVKM. CDR3 sequence reads: CASASGGPQETQYF. CDR3 sequence (DNA): TGTGCCAGCGCTAGCGGGGGCCCTCAAGAGACCCAGTACTTC.

V and J are TRBV7-9 and TRBJ1-2; the match to TRBD1 covers 7 bases. J gave up 2 bases and V 1 base, and 1 base lay outside the gene matches. Germline CDR1 SEHNR, CDR2 FQNEAQ (reference sequence). The CDR3 consists of 14 residues. In DNA, the CDR3 is TGTGCCAGCAGCTTAGAACAGGGGAACTATGGCTACACCTTC. Its translation: CASSLEQGNYGYTF.